Below, 10 T cell receptor beta chains from the same sample are listed, as sequenced in a study of identical twins. MiXCR was run by TCRdb on the 5' RACE reads, yielding one entry per CDR3 protein. The sample has roughly 480,000 distinct CDR3 sequences; about 24% are singletons. This sample was shared with a second study, whose subject was T cells expressing NK-cell markers.

Sequenced input: CD4+ T cells sorted from blood. The receptors were sampled from a woman under 30 in good health.

V usage is TRBV11-2 and J usage is TRBJ2-3; D perhaps matches TRBD2 (7 bases). This CDR3 has 19 amino acids. V was cut by 1 base and J by 3 bases, with 23 bases left in between. CDR1 and CDR2 from the germline V gene are SGHAT and FQNNGV. CDR3 DNA: TGTGCCAGCAGCTTAGTCCCGGCGGGGGCTCTCGGGAGAACAGATACGCAGTATTTT. Residues: CASSLVPAGALGRTDTQYF.

The V gene is TRBV20-1, the J gene TRBJ1-2; TRBD1 matches 8 bases. The CDR3 consists of 11 residues. Germline CDR1 DFQATT, CDR2 SNEGSKA (reference sequence). Losses at the gene ends were 5 bases for V and 4 bases for J; bases not matched to a gene: 0. The CDR3 loop is CSAGQGYGYTF. The DNA for the CDR3 is TGCAGTGCTGGACAGGGCTATGGCTACACCTTC.

This chain joins TRBV25-1 and TRBJ2-2; D is uncertain. The length of the CDR3 is 13 residues. V was cut by 0 bases and J by 6 bases, with 5 bases left in between. From germline, CDR1 is MGHDK and CDR2 SYGVNS. The CDR3, as DNA: TGTGCCAGCAGTGAATATGATGCCGGGGAGCTGTTTTTT. This encodes CASSEYDAGELFF. The complete variable domain, with remaining parts taken from reference TRBV25-1 and TRBJ2-2, reads EADIYQTPRYLVIGTGKKITLECSQTMGHDKMYWYQQDPGMELHLIHYSYGVNSTEKGDLSSESTVSRIRTEHFPLTLESARPSHTSQYLCASSEYDAGELFFGEGSRLTVL.

This clonotype was seen a few times. The V and J genes are TRBV5-1 and TRBJ2-2, with TRBD2 matching over 7 bases. The CDR3 runs to 17 residues. In germline, CDR1 is SGHRS, CDR2 YFSETQ. V dropped 1 base and J dropped 3; count of bases not matched to a gene: 9. CDR3 coding DNA: TGCGCCAGCAGCTTGTCCCGGACTAGTGGGTACACCGGGGAGCTGTTTTTT. Amino acids: CASSLSRTSGYTGELFF.

At least ten counts were recorded for this clonotype. The genes are TRBV2 and TRBJ1-1, with TRBD1 matching 7 bases. J gave up 7 bases and V 6 bases, and 5 bases lay outside the gene matches. CDR3 size: 12 residues. The germline V gene has CDR1 SNHLY and CDR2 FYNNEI. CDR3 DNA: TGTGCCAGCAGGCCCGGGACAGTTGAAGCTTTCTTT. Its translation is CASRPGTVEAFF.

J is TRBJ1-5 and V is TRBV21-1. TRBV21-1 has pseudogene status. The CDR3 runs 15 residues. CDR3 bases: TGTGCCAGCAGCGAGTCCGGAGGGGCCGGGCAGCCCCAGCATTTT. It yields the protein CASSESGGAGQPQHF.

This clonotype was recorded at least ten times. This chain links TRBV7-9 with TRBJ2-7; TRBD2 matches 8 bases. The CDR3 runs to 13 residues. Germline-derived CDR1 and CDR2 are SEHNR and FQNEAQ (reference sequence). The V and J ends lost 5 bases and 6 bases, in that order; junction bases with no gene match: 6. The CDR3 loop is CASSLGTSSEQYF. CDR3 DNA: TGTGCCAGCAGCCTGGGGACTAGTTCCGAGCAGTACTTC.

The chain couples TRBV20-1 to TRBJ2-7; TRBD1 agrees at 10 bases. Germline loops: CDR1 DFQATT, CDR2 SNEGSKA (reference sequence). The CDR3 covers 12 residues. The J segment lost 6 bases and the V segment lost 6 bases, leaving 5 bases of the junction unmatched. CDR3 residues: CSANRQGAEQYF. CDR3 nucleotide sequence: TGCAGTGCCAACCGACAGGGGGCCGAGCAGTACTTC.

The sample holds a few counts of this clonotype. The gene calls are TRBV27 and TRBJ2-7; 8 bases agree with TRBD1. Germline V CDR1 and CDR2: MNHEY, SMNVEV (reference sequence). V lost 6 bases to trimming and J lost 0 bases; unmatched junction nucleotides: 1. The CDR3 contains 13 residues. The CDR3 loop reads CASRDRGSYEQYF. In DNA form, the CDR3 reads TGTGCCAGCAGAGACAGGGGCTCCTACGAGCAGTACTTC.

This sequence joins TRBV7-2 and TRBJ2-3, with D hard to call. The CDR3 sequence is 15 residues long. Germline assignment: CDR1 SGHTA and CDR2 FQGNSA. V was shortened by 5 bases and J by 2 bases, with 14 bases between the two germline ends. CDR3 coding DNA: TGTGCCAGCAGCGAACTTGTGGGGTCCACAGATACGCAGTATTTT. Amino acids: CASSELVGSTDTQYF.